This T cell receptor beta chain was obtained from a study of blood T cell repertoires in COVID-19. TCRdb keeps only in-frame clones here, not all; method: immunoSEQ multiplex PCR. The sample shows fewer than 200,000 clones, roughly 73% of them seen only once. The CDR3 spans 17 residues. CDR1 and CDR2 (germline): PRHDT, FYEKMQ (reference sequence). After removal of 3 bases from V and 2 bases from J, the junction contained 6 bases not matched to a gene. This chain connects TRBV13 to TRBJ2-2, with 10 bases lining up with TRBD2. This receptor was identified in a man in his 70s with acute or convalescent COVID-19. The specimen was peripheral blood. Here the CDR3 reads CASSFLAGAQNTGELFF. In DNA form, the CDR3 reads TGTGCCAGCAGCTTTCTAGCGGGGGCCCAAAACACCGGGGAGCTGTTTTTT.